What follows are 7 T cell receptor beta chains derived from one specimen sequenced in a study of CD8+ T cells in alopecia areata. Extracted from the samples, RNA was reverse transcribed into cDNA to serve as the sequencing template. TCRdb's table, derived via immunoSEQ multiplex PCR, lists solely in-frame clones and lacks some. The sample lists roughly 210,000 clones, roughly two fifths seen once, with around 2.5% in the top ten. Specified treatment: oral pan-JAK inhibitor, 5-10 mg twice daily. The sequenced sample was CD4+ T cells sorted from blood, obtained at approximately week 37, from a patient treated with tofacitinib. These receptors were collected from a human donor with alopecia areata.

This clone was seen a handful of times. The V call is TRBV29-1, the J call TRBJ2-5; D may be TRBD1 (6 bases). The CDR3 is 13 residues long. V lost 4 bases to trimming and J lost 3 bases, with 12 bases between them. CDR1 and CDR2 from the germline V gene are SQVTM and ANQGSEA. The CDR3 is CSVVGQLKETQYF. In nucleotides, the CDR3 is TGCAGCGTTGTAGGACAGCTAAAAGAGACCCAGTACTTC.

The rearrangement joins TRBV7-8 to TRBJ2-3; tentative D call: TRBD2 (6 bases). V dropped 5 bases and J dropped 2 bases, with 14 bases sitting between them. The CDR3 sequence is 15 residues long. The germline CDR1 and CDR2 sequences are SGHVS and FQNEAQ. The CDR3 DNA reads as TGTGCCAGCAGCGCTAGAGTACTAGCCACAGATACGCAGTATTTT. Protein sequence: CASSARVLATDTQYF.

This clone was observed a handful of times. This chain's CDR3 is CASSQGPGSSYEQYF. The CDR3 nucleotides are TGCGCCAGCAGCCAAGGTCCAGGGAGCTCCTACGAGCAGTACTTC. The chain employs TRBV4-3 and TRBJ2-7, with D possibly called TRBD1 or TRBD2 (5 bases each). CDR1 LGHNA and CDR2 YSLEER come from the germline V gene. Trimming left V 1 base short and J 0 bases short, with 10 bases between. This CDR3 has 15 amino acids.

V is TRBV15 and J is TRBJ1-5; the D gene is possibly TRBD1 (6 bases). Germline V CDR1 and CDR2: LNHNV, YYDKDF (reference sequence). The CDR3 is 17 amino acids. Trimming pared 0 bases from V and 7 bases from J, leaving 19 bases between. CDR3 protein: CATSRDGGGTPTQPQHF. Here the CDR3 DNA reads TGTGCCACCAGCAGAGATGGAGGGGGGACCCCTACGCAGCCCCAGCATTTT.

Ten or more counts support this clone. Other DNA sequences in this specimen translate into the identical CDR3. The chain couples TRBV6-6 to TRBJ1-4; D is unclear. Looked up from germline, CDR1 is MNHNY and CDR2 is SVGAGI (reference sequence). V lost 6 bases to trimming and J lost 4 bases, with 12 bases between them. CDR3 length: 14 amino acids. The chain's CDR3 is CASSPPGVNEKLFF. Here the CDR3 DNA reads TGTGCCAGCAGCCCACCGGGTGTTAATGAAAAACTGTTTTTT.

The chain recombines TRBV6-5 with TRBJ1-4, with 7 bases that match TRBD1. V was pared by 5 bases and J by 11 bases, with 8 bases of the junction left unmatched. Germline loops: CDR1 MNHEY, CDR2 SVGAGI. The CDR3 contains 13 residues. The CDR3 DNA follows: TGTGCCAGCAGTCCCCCCGGGACAGCCAAACTGTTTTTT. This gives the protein CASSPPGTAKLFF.

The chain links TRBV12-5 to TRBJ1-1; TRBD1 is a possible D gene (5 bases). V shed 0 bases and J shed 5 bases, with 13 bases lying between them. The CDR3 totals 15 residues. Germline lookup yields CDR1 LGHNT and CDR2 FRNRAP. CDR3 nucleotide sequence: TGTGCTAGTGGTTTGGTACGGGGCTCGGGAACTGAAGCTTTCTTT. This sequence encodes CASGLVRGSGTEAFF. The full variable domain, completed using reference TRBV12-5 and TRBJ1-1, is DARVTQTPRHKVTEMGQEVTMRCQPILGHNTVFWYRQTMMQGLELLAYFRNRAPLDDSGMPKDRFSAEMPDATLATLKIQPSEPRDSAVYFCASGLVRGSGTEAFFGQGTRLTVV.